This T cell receptor (beta chain) emerged from a study of tumor-infiltrating lymphocytes in primary liver carcinoma. Study-wide results and caveats: Just around 8-25% of top clones spanned all five tumor regions.

The germline V gene has CDR1 SQVTM and CDR2 ANQGSEA. The CDR3 spans 13 residues. Trimming cost V 7 bases and J 10 bases, with 23 bases left between them. Starting material of 450 to 500 ng total RNA yielded TCR beta cDNA via a constant-region primer. Libraries of TCR beta came from three nested multiplex PCR rounds with slightly modified ARM-PCR. Rounds one and two of PCR, each of around 11 cycles, were primed with TRBV1-TRBV30 forward primers and a C-beta reverse primer. TCRdb fed the multiplex PCR reads into MiXCR, producing one record per CDR3 protein. This repertoire shows 100,000 or so distinct CDR3 sequences, around 71% found once; its top ten account for less than 15%. This clonotype was recorded only once. Its antigen remains unidentified. The source material, roughly 18-30 mg of unsorted bulk tissue, was used to co-extract RNA and DNA. Five distinct regions per tumor were sampled.

This chain joins TRBV29-1 and TRBJ2-7, with D perhaps being TRBD1 or TRBD2 (5 bases each). The specimen was liver tumor tissue from sampling region 2. Subset given: tumor region T2, inferior pole. The source is a woman aged 60-75 years with primary liver carcinoma and hepatitis B virus infection. CDR3 in DNA: TGCAGCGCCCTCGGGACGGTCTCCTACGGACAGTACTTC. Amino acids: CSALGTVSYGQYF.